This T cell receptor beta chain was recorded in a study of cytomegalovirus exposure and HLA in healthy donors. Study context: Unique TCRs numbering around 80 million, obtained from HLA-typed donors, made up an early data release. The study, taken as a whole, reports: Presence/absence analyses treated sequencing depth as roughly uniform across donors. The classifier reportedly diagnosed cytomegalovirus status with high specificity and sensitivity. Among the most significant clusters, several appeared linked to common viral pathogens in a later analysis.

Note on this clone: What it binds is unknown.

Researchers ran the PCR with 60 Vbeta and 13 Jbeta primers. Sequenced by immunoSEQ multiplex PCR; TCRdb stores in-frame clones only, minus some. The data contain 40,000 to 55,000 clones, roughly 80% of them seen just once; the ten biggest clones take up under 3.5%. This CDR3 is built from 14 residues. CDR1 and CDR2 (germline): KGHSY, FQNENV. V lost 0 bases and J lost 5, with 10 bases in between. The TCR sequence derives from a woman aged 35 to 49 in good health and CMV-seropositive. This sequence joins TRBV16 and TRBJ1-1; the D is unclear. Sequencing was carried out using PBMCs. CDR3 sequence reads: CASSQSLSGTEAFF. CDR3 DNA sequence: TGTGCCAGCAGCCAATCACTATCGGGGACTGAAGCTTTCTTT.